This T cell receptor (beta chain) was observed in a study of low-dose radiotherapy and immunotherapy resistance in tumors. Study information: Fractions of 0.5 Gy went to Cohort 1 every 2 weeks, totaling 6.5 Gy. Ipilimumab 1 mg/kg every six weeks, together with nivolumab 240 mg every two weeks, was given intravenously to patients. Patients received cyclophosphamide 200 mg/m2 intravenously every two weeks, the day before radiation-immunotherapy. Starting cycle 1 day 1, oral aspirin 300 mg was given daily for four cycles.

CDR1 is SGHNT, CDR2 YYREEE, per germline (reference sequence). J gave up 7 bases and V 4 bases, and 17 bases lay outside the gene matches. The CDR3 sequence is 17 residues long. Time point: before trial treatment. This clonotype was counted many times. Covering alpha and beta chains, TRAV- and TRBV-specific primers were used for the first-strand cDNA. TCRs were put through 20 PCR cycles of amplification with Phusion. A constant-region primer and the V-primer adapter served as the primer pair. TCRdb re-derived calls from the reads in MiXCR, one entry per CDR3 protein. The data contain under 90,000 distinct CDR3 sequences, about 18% of them singletons.

The chain employs TRBV5-4 and TRBJ2-1; TRBD2 matches at 7 bases. The source is a male donor with prostate cancer. Sequences were derived from PBMCs, sampled before treatment. Written as DNA, the CDR3 is TGTGCCAGCAGCCCGTATGGGGGGGGAAGGTCGATGAATGAGCAGTTCTTC. This translates into CASSPYGGGRSMNEQFF.